This T cell receptor (beta chain) was captured in a study of T cells in Graves' hyperthyroidism and ophthalmopathy. RNA transcripts provided the source from which TCR beta CDR3 regions were amplified. RT-PCR in the first round (using the HTBI primer set) targeted the TCR CDR3. TCRdb re-called the multiplex PCR reads through MiXCR, storing one row per CDR3 protein. The profile covers over 700,000 distinct CDR3 sequences, with 38% appearing a single time and 7.5% to 9.5% taken by the ten largest. The germline gives CDR1 DFQATT, CDR2 SNEGSKA (reference sequence). V lost 1 base to trimming and J lost 9 bases; unmatched junction nucleotides: 8. This CDR3 region has 14 residues.

The TCR was taken from a man younger than 30 with Graves' hyperthyroidism. This chain joins TRBV20-1 and TRBJ1-5; 8 nucleotides match TRBD1. The sample comprised blood. CDR3 region: CSARGTGYFGPQHF. The DNA of the CDR3 is TGCAGTGCTAGAGGGACAGGGTATTTTGGGCCCCAGCATTTT.